Below, 6 T cell receptor beta chains from the same sample are listed, as sequenced in a study of blood T cell repertoires in COVID-19. Measured with immunoSEQ multiplex PCR; TCRdb has only the in-frame clones, and not every one. The repertoire holds 180,000 or so clones, with approximately 83% as singletons. Sequencing input: peripheral blood. The origin of the receptors is a human donor with active or convalescent COVID-19. The donor label of this sample is uncertain.

The chain employs TRBV6-5 and TRBJ2-7, with D possibly matching TRBD2 (6 bases). This CDR3 is built from 14 residues. The V end was cut by 6 bases, the J end by 6 bases, with 18 bases between. Germline CDR1 reads MNHEY; CDR2 reads SVGAGI. The DNA for the CDR3 is TGTGCCAGCAGACCTTCCGGGGGTCTAATCGAGCAGTACTTC. Its translation: CASRPSGGLIEQYF.

The rearrangement uses TRBV7-2 and TRBJ1-4; 8 nucleotides align to TRBD1. Germline lookup yields CDR1 SGHTA and CDR2 FQGNSA. The CDR3 length is 14 residues. Germline trimming cut 5 bases from V and 8 bases from J; bases unmatched to any gene: 7. The CDR3 reads CASSPDRGEEKLFF. As DNA, the CDR3 is TGTGCCAGCAGCCCCGACAGGGGAGAGGAAAAACTGTTTTTT.

CDR3 in amino acids: CASRTAGGYTF. Written as DNA, the CDR3 is TGTGCCAGCAGAACAGCAGGCGGCTACACCTTC. The genes are TRBV12-3 or TRBV12-4 and TRBJ1-2; D is unresolved. The CDR3 is 11 residues long. V was cut by 6 bases and J by 8 bases, with 10 bases left in between.

The V and J genes are TRBV7-9 and TRBJ2-7; no clear D. Germline-derived CDR1 and CDR2 are SEHNR and FQNEAQ (reference sequence). The CDR3 has 15 amino acids. Trimming left V 1 base short and J 0 bases short, with 10 bases between. The CDR3 loop is CASSLGPESSYEQYF. As DNA, the CDR3 is TGTGCCAGCAGCTTAGGACCGGAGAGCTCCTACGAGCAGTACTTC.

V is TRBV5-6 and J is TRBJ2-5; D is uncertain. Trimming cost V 4 bases and J 4 bases, with 8 bases left between them. There are 12 residues in the CDR3. Germline V gene lookup returns CDR1 SGHDT and CDR2 YYEEEE. The CDR3 DNA is TGTGCCAGCAGCCCTCCCGGAGAGACCCAGTACTTC. Translation gives CASSPPGETQYF. The variable domain in full, with the rest retrieved from reference TRBV5-6 and TRBJ2-5, is DAGVTQSPTHLIKTRGQQVTLRCSPKSGHDTVSWYQQALGQGPQFIFQYYEEEERQRGNFPDRFSGHQFPNYSSELNVNALLLGDSALYLCASSPPGETQYFGPGTRLLVL.

V usage is TRBV20-1 and J usage is TRBJ2-1; 9 bases align to TRBD1. The CDR3 spans 10 residues. Germline loops: CDR1 DFQATT, CDR2 SNEGSKA (reference sequence). The V gene end was trimmed by 3 bases and the J gene end by 15 bases; junction bases not matched to a gene: 3. The CDR3 DNA follows: TGCAGTGCTAGTTTGGGACAGGGGTTCTTC. Translating it yields CSASLGQGFF.